This T cell receptor (beta chain) is drawn from a study of T cells in Graves' hyperthyroidism and ophthalmopathy. Findings and caveats of the study: Ophthalmopathy could be told apart from stable hyperthyroidism with a 13 V-J model.

RNA transcripts yielded amplified TCR beta CDR3 regions. HTBI primers drove first-round RT-PCR of the TCR CDR3. TCRdb passed the multiplex PCR reads through MiXCR, listing each CDR3 protein once. The table includes 400,000 or so distinct CDR3 sequences, around 15% detected once. Germline CDR1 KGHDR, CDR2 SFDVKD. The trim removed 4 bases at V and 2 bases at J, leaving 9 bases unmatched. This CDR3 spans 19 amino acids. As to this clonotype: Its antigen is undetermined.

This TCR was recovered from a woman in her sixties or seventies with Graves' ophthalmopathy. The chain recombines TRBV24-1 with TRBJ2-6; 11 nucleotides align to TRBD1. Sequencing input: blood. The CDR3: CATSDRTGGLGPGANVLTF. The CDR3 DNA reads as TGTGCCACCAGTGACCGGACAGGGGGCCTCGGCCCTGGGGCCAACGTCCTGACTTTC.